This T cell receptor beta chain appears in the sequencing data of a study of T cells in tuberculosis. Study information: Samples predate treatment or fall within its first 7 days.

Time point: new active TB diagnosis, blood taken before or within 7 days of starting treatment. Tuberculosis was confirmed by positive sputum smear and/or M. tuberculosis culture. The length of the CDR3 is 16 residues. V trimming: 2 bases; J trimming: 3 bases; junction bases outside the gene matches: 6. Germline CDR1 is ENHRY and CDR2 is SYGVKD. Clones were sequenced by immunoSEQ multiplex PCR, and TCRdb holds only the in-frame ones, with some missing. The table has tens of thousands of clones, roughly 95% seen once; the top ten hold roughly 4.7%. Material: PBMCs, obtained at tuberculosis diagnosis. This sequence joins TRBV10-3 and TRBJ1-5; TRBD1 agrees at 8 bases. This sequence was found in an adult with tuberculosis. The CDR3 DNA reads TGTGCCATCAGTGAGGACAACAGGGGGATCAATCAGCCCCAGCATTTT. Its translation: CAISEDNRGINQPQHF.